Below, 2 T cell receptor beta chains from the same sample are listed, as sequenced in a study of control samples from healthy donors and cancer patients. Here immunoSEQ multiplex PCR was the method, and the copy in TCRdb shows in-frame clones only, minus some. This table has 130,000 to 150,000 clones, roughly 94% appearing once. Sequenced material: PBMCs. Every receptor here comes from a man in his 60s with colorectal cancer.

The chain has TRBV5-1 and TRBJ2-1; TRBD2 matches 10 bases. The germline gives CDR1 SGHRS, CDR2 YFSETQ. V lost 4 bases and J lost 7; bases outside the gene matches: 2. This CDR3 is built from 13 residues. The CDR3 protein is CASSATSGNEQFF. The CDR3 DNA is TGCGCCAGCAGCGCGACTAGCGGGAATGAGCAGTTCTTC. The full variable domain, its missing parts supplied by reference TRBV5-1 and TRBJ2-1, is KAGVTQTPRYLIKTRGQQVTLSCSPISGHRSVSWYQQTPGQGLQFLFEYFSETQRNKGNFPGRFSGRQFSNSRSEMNVSTLELGDSALYLCASSATSGNEQFFGPGTRLTVL.

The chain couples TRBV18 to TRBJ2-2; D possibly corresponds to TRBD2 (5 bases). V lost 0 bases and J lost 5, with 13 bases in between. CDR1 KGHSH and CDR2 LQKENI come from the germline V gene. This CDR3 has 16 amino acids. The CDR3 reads CASSPPKSRGTGELFF. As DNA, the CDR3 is TGTGCCAGCTCACCACCGAAAAGTCGAGGGACCGGGGAGCTGTTTTTT.